This T cell receptor (beta chain) derives from a study of CD8 T cells in Susac syndrome. After extraction with the RNeasy kit, about 0.45 to 1 ug of the RNA was reverse transcribed using random hexamers. TCRdb reanalysed the immunoSEQ multiplex PCR reads using MiXCR and keeps one entry per CDR3 protein. Of under 55,000 distinct CDR3 sequences listed, roughly 93% are singletons. From germline, CDR1 is MDHEN and CDR2 SYDVKM. This CDR3 has 15 residues. Trimming took 5 bases from V and 8 from J; bases not matched to a gene: 9. TEMRA cells were FACS-enriched, and CD8+ and CD4+ T cells were isolated negatively.

This chain joins TRBV28 and TRBJ1-6; 7 nucleotides agree with TRBD1. This TCR was recovered from a human donor with multiple sclerosis. The sample taken for sequencing was CD8+ T cells from PBMCs. For the CDR3, the DNA is TGTGCCAGCAGTCCTCCCGACAGGGCTGATTCACCCCTCCACTTT. This encodes CASSPPDRADSPLHF.